This TCR beta chain stems from a study of blood T cell repertoires in COVID-19. Study-level information: The study drew acute and convalescent COVID-19 samples from the United States, Italy and Spain.

The protocol was immunoSEQ multiplex PCR, while the TCRdb copy is restricted to in-frame clones and leaves out a portion. The sample consists of about 57,000 clones, about 85% of them appearing once. Germline CDR1 MNHNY, CDR2 SVGAGI (reference sequence). The CDR3 is 15 amino acids. Trimming cost V 0 bases and J 3 bases; bases outside gene matches: 4. This receptor was taken from a woman of 80 years or more with COVID-19, enrolled during active disease. The genes are TRBV6-6 and TRBJ1-2, with TRBD1 matching 7 bases. The sample taken for sequencing was peripheral blood. The CDR3 nucleotides are TGTGCCAGCAGTTACTCTTACAGGGGAGACTATGGCTACACCTTC. This translates into CASSYSYRGDYGYTF.